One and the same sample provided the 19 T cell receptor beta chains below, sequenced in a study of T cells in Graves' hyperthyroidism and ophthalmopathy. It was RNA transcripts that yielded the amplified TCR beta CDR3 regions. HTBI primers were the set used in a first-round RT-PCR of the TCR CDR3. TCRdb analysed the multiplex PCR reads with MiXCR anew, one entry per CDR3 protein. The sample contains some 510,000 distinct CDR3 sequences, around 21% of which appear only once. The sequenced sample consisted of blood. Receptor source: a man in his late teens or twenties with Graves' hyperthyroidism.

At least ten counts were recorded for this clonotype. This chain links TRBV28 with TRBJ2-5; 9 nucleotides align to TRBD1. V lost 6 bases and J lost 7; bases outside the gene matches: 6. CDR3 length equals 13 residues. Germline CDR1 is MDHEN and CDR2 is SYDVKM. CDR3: CASRVPGQGTQYF. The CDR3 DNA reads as TGTGCCAGCAGAGTACCGGGACAGGGGACCCAGTACTTC.

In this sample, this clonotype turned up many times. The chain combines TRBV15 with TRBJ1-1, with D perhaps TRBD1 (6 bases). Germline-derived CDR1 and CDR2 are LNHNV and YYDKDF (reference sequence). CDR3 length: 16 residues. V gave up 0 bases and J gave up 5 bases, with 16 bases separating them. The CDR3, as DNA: TGTGCCACCAGCAGAGATACGGCCAGGGGATGGACTGAAGCTTTCTTT. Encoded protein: CATSRDTARGWTEAFF.

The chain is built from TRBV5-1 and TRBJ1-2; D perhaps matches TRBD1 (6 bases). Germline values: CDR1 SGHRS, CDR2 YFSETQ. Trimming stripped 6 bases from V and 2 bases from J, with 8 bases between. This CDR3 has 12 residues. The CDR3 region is CASTQGNYGYTF. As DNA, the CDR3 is TGCGCCAGCACCCAGGGGAACTATGGCTACACCTTC.

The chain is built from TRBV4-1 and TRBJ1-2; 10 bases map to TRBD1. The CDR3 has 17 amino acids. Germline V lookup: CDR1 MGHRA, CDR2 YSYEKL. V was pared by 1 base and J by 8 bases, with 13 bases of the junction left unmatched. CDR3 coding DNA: TGCGCCAGCAGCCAAGGGGACAGGGGACTGGTCTCCCGGGGCTACACCTTC. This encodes CASSQGDRGLVSRGYTF.

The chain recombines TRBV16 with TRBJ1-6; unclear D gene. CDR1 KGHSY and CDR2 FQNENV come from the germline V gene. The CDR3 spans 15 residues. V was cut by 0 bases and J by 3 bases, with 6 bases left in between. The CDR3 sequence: CASSQSGDYNSPLHF. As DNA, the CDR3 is TGTGCCAGCAGCCAATCTGGAGACTATAATTCACCCCTCCACTTT.

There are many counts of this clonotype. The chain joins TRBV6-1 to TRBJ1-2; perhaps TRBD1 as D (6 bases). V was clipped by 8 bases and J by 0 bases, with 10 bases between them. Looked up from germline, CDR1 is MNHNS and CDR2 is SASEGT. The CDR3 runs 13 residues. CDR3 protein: CASVTGANYGYTF. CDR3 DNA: TGTGCCAGCGTGACAGGCGCTAACTATGGCTACACCTTC.

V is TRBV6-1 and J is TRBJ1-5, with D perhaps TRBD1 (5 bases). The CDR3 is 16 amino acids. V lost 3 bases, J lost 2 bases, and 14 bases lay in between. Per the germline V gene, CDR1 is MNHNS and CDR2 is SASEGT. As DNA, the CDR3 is TGTGCCAGCAGTGATGGGGCAACGTGGGGCAATCAGCCCCAGCATTTT. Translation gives CASSDGATWGNQPQHF.

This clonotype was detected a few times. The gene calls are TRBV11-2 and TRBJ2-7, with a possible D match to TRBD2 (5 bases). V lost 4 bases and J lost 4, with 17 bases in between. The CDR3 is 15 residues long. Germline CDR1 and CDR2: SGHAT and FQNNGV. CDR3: CASSYGIEGLYEQYF. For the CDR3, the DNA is TGTGCCAGCAGCTACGGAATTGAGGGTCTTTACGAGCAGTACTTC.

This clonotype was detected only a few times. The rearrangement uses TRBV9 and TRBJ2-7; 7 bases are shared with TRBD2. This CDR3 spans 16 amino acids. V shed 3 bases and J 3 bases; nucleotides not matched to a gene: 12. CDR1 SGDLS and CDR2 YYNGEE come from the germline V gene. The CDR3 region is CASSAVEVAGVYEQYF. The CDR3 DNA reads TGTGCCAGCAGCGCCGTGGAGGTGGCGGGAGTCTACGAGCAGTACTTC. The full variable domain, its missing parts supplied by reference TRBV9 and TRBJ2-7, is DSGVTQTPKHLITATGQRVTLRCSPRSGDLSVYWYQQSLDQGLQFLIQYYNGEERAKGNILERFSAQQFPDLHSELNLSSLELGDSALYFCASSAVEVAGVYEQYFGPGTRLTVT.

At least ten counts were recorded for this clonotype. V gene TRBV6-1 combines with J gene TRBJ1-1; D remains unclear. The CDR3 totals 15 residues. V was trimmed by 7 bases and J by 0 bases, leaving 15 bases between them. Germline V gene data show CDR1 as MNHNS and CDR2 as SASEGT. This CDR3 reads CASNREGGLNTEAFF. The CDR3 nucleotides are TGTGCCAGCAACCGAGAGGGCGGTCTGAACACTGAAGCTTTCTTT.

CDR3 coding DNA: TGTGCCAGCAGTGCCGGGGGCGATCAGCCCCAGCATTTT. Protein sequence: CASSAGGDQPQHF. V is TRBV6-1 and J is TRBJ1-5; D possibly corresponds to TRBD1 (6 bases). The V end lost 4 bases, the J end lost 5 bases, and 9 bases lay between the germline ends. The CDR3 runs to 13 residues. In germline, CDR1 is MNHNS, CDR2 SASEGT.

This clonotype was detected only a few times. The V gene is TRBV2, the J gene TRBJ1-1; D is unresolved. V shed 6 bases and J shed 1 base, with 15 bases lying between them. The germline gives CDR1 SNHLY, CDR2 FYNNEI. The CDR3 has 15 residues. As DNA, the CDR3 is TGTGCCAGCAGCCCGGTGAGGGCTGGGAACACTGAAGCTTTCTTT. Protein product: CASSPVRAGNTEAFF.

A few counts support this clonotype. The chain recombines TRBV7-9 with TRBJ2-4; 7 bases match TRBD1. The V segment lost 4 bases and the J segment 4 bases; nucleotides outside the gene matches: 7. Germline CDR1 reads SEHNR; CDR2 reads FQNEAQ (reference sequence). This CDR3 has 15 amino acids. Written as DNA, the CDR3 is TGTGCCAGCAGCTCCCTGACAGGGTCAAAAAACATTCAGTACTTC. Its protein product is CASSSLTGSKNIQYF.

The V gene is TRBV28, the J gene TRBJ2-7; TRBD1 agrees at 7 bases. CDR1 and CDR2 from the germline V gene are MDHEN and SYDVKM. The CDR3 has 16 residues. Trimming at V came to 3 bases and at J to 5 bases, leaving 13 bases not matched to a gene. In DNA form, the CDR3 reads TGTGCCAGCAGTTTCACCTCAGACAGGGAGCTACACGAGCAGTACTTC. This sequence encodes CASSFTSDRELHEQYF.

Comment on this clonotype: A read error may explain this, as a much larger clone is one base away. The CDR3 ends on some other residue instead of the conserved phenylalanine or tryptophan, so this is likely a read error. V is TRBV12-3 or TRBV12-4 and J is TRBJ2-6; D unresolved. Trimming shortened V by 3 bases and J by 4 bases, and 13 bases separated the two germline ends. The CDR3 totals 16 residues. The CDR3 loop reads CASSFYTVGGANVLTV. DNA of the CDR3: TGTGCCAGCAGTTTTTACACGGTCGGCGGGGCCAACGTCCTGACTGTC.

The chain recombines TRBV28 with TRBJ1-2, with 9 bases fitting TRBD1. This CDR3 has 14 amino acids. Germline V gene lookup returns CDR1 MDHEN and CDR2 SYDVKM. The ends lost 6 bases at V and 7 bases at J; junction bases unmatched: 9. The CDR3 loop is CASSPGTGSGGYTF. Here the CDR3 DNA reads TGTGCCAGCAGCCCCGGGACAGGGTCGGGTGGCTACACCTTC.

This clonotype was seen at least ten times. CDR3 region: CASGGLGQPQHF. The DNA for the CDR3 is TGTGCCAGTGGGGGCTTGGGGCAGCCCCAGCATTTT. V gene TRBV12-3 or TRBV12-4 combines with J gene TRBJ1-5; D might be TRBD1 (6 bases). Trimming took off 9 bases at V and 7 bases at J, with 13 bases between the two ends. The CDR3 consists of 12 residues.

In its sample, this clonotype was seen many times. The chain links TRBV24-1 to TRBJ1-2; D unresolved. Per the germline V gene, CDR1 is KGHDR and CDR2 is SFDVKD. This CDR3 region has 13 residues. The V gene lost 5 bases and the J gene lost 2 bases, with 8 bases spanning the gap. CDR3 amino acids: CATSARENYGYTF. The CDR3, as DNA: TGTGCCACCAGTGCTCGGGAAAACTATGGCTACACCTTC.

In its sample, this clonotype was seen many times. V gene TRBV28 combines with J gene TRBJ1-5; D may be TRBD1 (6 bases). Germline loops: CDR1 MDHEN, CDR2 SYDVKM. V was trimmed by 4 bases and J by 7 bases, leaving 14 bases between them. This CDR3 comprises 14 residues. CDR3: CASSYRGGSQPQHF. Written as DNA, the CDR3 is TGTGCCAGCAGTTATCGGGGGGGCAGCCAGCCCCAGCATTTT.